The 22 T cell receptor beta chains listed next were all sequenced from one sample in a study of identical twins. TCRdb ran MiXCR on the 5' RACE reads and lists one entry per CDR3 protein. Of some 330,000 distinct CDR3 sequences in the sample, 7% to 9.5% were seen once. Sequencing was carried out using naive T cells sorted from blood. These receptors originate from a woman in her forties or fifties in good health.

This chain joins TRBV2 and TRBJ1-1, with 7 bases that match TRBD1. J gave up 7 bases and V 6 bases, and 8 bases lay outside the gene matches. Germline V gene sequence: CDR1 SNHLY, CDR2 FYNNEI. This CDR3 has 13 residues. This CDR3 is CASRGAQGNEAFF. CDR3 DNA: TGTGCCAGCAGGGGGGCACAGGGGAATGAAGCTTTCTTT.

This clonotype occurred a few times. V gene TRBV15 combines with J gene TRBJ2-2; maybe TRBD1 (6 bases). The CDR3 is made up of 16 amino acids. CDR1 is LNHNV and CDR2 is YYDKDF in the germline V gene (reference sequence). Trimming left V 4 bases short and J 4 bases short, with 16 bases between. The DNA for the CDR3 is TGTGCCACCAGCAAGGGGGAAGCTAGGACCACCGGGGAGCTGTTTTTT. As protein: CATSKGEARTTGELFF.

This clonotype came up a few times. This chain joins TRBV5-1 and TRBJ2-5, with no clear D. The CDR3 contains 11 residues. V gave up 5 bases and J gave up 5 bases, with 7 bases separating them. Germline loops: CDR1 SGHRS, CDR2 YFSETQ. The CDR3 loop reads CASRRWETQYF. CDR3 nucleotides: TGCGCCAGCAGAAGGTGGGAGACCCAGTACTTC.

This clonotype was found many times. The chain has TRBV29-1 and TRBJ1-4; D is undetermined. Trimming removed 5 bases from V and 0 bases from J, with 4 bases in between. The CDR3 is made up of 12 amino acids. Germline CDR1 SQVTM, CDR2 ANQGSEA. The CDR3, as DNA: TGCAGCGTTCAGACAACTAATGAAAAACTGTTTTTT. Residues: CSVQTTNEKLFF.

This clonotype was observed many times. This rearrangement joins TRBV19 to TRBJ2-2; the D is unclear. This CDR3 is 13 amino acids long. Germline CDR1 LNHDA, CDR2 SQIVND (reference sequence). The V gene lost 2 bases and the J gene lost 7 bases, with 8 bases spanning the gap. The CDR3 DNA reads TGTGCCAGTAGTATAAGTAAAGGCGGGGAGCTGTTTTTT. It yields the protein CASSISKGGELFF.

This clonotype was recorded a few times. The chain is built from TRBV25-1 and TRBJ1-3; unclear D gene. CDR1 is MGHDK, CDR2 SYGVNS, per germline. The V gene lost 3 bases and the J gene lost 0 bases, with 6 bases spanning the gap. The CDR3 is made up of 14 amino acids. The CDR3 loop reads CASSDPGSGNTIYF. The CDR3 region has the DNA TGTGCCAGCAGTGATCCTGGCTCTGGAAACACCATATATTTT.

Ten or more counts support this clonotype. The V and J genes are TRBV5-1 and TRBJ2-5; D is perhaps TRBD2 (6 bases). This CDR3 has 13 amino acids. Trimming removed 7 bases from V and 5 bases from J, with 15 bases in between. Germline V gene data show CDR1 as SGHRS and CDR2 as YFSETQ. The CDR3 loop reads CASSPGVGETQYF. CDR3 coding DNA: TGCGCCAGCTCTCCGGGAGTGGGGGAGACCCAGTACTTC.

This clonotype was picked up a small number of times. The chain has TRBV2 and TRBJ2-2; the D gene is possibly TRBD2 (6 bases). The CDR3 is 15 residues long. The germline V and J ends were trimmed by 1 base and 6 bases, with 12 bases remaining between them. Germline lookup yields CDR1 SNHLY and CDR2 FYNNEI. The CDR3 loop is CASSEETGDAGELFF. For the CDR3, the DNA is TGTGCCAGCAGTGAAGAGACGGGAGATGCCGGGGAGCTGTTTTTT. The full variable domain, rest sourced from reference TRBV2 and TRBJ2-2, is EPEVTQTPSHQVTQMGQEVILRCVPISNHLYFYWYRQILGQKVEFLVSFYNNEISEKSEIFDDQFSVERPDGSNFTLKIRSTKLEDSAMYFCASSEETGDAGELFFGEGSRLTVL.

CDR3 protein: CATSDPGHPAGTQYF. DNA for the CDR3: TGTGCCACCAGTGATCCCGGGCACCCGGCGGGTACGCAGTATTTT. The chain couples TRBV24-1 to TRBJ2-3; D is possibly TRBD2 (5 bases). CDR3 size: 15 residues. The germline V and J ends were trimmed by 3 bases and 8 bases, with 17 bases remaining between them. Germline V gene data show CDR1 as KGHDR and CDR2 as SFDVKD.

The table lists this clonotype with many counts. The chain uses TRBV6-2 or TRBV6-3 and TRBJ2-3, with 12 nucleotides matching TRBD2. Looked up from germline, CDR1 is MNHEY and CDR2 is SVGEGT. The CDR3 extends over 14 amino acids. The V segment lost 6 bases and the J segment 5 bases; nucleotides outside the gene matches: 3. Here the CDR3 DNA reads TGTGCCAGCAGCCAGGGACTAGCGGGAGATACGCAGTATTTT. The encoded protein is CASSQGLAGDTQYF.

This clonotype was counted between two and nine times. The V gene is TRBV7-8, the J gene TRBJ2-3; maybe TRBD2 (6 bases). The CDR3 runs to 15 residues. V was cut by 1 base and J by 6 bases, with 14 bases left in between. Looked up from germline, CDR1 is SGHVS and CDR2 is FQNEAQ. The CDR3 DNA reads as TGTGCCAGCAGCTTAGAAGGCGGGATAGGGGATACGCAGTATTTT. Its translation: CASSLEGGIGDTQYF.

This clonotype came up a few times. CDR3 sequence: CASSQGDREAFF. The CDR3, as DNA: TGCGCCAGCAGCCAGGGTGACCGGGAAGCTTTCTTT. The chain carries TRBV4-1 and TRBJ1-1; D call uncertain. This CDR3 is 12 amino acids long. Germline CDR1 and CDR2: MGHRA and YSYEKL. V was pared by 3 bases and J by 8 bases, with 10 bases between.

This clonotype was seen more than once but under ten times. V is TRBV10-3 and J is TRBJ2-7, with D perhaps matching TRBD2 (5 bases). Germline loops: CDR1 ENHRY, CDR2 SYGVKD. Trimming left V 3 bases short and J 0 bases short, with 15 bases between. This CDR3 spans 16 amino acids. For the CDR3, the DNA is TGTGCCATCAGTGACCTGAGATTAGCGTTCTCCTACGAGCAGTACGTC. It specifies CAISDLRLAFSYEQYV.

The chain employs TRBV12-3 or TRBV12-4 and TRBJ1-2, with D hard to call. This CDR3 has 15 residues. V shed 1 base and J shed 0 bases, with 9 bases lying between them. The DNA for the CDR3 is TGTGCCAGCAGTTTAGGGCCAGCAGCTAACTATGGCTACACCTTC. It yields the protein CASSLGPAANYGYTF.

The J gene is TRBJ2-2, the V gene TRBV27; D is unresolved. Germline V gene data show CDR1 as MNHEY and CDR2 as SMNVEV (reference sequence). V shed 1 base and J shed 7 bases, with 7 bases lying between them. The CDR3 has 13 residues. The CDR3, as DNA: TGTGCCAGCAGTTTATTAGGTGTCGGGGAGCTGTTTTTT. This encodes CASSLLGVGELFF.

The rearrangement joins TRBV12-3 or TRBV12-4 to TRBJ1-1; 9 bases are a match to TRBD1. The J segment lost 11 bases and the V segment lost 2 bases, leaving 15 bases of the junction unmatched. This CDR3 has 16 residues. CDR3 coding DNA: TGTGCCAGCAGTTTAAGCCCCTCAGTCCGGACAGGGGCGGCTTTCTTT. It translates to CASSLSPSVRTGAAFF.

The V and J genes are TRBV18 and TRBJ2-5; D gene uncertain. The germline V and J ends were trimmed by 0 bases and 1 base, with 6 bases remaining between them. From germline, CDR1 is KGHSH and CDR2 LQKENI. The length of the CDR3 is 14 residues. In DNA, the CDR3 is TGTGCCAGCTCACCACCAAGAATCCAAGAGACCCAGTACTTC. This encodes CASSPPRIQETQYF.

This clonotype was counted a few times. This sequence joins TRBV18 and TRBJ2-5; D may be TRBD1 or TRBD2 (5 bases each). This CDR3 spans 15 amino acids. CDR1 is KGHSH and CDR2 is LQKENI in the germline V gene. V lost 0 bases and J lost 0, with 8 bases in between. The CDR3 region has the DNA TGTGCCAGCTCACCACCAGGGGAGCACCAAGAGACCCAGTACTTC. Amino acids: CASSPPGEHQETQYF.

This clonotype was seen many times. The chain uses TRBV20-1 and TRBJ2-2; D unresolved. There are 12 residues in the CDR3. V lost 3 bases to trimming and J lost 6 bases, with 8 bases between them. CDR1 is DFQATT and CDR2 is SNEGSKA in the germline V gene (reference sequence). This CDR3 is CSARTTAGELFF. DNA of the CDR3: TGCAGTGCTAGGACGACCGCCGGGGAGCTGTTTTTT.

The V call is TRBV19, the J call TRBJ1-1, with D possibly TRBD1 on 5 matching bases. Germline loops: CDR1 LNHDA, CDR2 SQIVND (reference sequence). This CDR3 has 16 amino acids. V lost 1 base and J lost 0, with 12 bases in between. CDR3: CASSIVSGYMNTEAFF. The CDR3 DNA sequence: TGTGCCAGTAGTATAGTCTCAGGGTATATGAACACTGAAGCTTTCTTT.

The CDR3 loop reads CASSNRGIQYF. For the CDR3, the DNA is TGTGCCAGTAGTAACAGGGGAATTCAGTACTTC. The chain joins TRBV19 to TRBJ2-4; 7 nucleotides line up with TRBD1. CDR3 length equals 11 residues. V was clipped by 4 bases and J by 10 bases; unmatched bases: 1. From germline, CDR1 is LNHDA and CDR2 SQIVND (reference sequence).

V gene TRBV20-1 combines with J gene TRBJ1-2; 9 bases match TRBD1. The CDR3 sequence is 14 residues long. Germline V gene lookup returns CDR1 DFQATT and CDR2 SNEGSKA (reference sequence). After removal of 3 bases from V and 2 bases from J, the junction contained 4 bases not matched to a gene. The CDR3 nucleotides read TGCAGTGCTAGCCCGGGACAGGGCAACTATGGCTACACCTTC. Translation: CSASPGQGNYGYTF.